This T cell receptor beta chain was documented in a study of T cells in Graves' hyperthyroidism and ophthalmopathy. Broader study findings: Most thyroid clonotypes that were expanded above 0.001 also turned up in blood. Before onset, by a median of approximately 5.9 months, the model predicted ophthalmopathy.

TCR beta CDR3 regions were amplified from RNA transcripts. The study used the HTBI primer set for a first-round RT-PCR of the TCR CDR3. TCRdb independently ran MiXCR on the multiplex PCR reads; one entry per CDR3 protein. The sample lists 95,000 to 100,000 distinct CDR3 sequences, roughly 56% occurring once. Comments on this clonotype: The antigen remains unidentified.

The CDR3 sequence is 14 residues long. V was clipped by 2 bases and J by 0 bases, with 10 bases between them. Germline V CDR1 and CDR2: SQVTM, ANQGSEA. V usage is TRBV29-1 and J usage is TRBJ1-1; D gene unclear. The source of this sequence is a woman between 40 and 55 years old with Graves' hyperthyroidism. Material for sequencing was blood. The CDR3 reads CSVEPAAMNTEAFF. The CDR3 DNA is TGCAGCGTTGAACCCGCGGCGATGAACACTGAAGCTTTCTTT. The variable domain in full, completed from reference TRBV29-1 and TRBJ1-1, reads SAVISQKPSRDICQRGTSLTIQCQVDSQVTMMFWYRQQPGQSLTLIATANQGSEATYESGFVIDKFPISRPNLTFSTLTVSNMSPEDSSIYLCSVEPAAMNTEAFFGQGTRLTVV.